This T cell receptor beta chain was recorded in a study of blood T cell repertoires in COVID-19. The CDR3 is 14 amino acids. Looked up from germline, CDR1 is SGHNT and CDR2 is YENEEA. Trimming at V came to 4 bases and at J to 11 bases, leaving 10 bases not matched to a gene. Clones were read by immunoSEQ multiplex PCR, and TCRdb kept only the in-frame ones, dropping some. Here the sample spans over 120,000 clones, roughly 80% being singletons. This TCR came from a man in his fifties who had recovered from COVID-19. Sample: PBMCs or T cells enriched from blood (not recorded which). The chain employs TRBV11-3 and TRBJ1-1; 10 positions match TRBD1. The CDR3: CASSSGTGDVLAFF. The CDR3 DNA sequence: TGTGCCAGCAGCTCCGGGACAGGGGATGTACTGGCTTTCTTT.